This TCR beta chain was captured in a study of T cells in Graves' hyperthyroidism and ophthalmopathy. As for the study in general: Peripheral blood was obtained at initial diagnosis, preceding any treatment. Study-wide results and limits: Also found in blood were most expanded thyroid clonotypes above 0.001.

The study excluded patients with uncontrolled infection, other autoimmune disease, pregnancy or lactation. Used for diagnoses were clinical symptoms, serum thyroxine and TRAb, thyroid ultrasound and orbital computed tomography. This clonotype appeared many times. Its matching antigen is unknown. RNA transcripts were the template for amplifying TCR beta CDR3 regions. RT-PCR in the first round (using the HTBI primer set) targeted the TCR CDR3. Each CDR3 protein is one row after TCRdb ran MiXCR on the multiplex PCR reads. The sample yields more than 500,000 distinct CDR3 sequences, approximately 14% seen once. Per germline, CDR1 SGHTA and CDR2 FQGTGA. Trimming left V 5 bases short and J 3 bases short, with 16 bases between. CDR3 size: 16 residues.

This sequence was found in a woman in her 40s with Graves' ophthalmopathy. The chain joins TRBV7-3 to TRBJ2-2; no definite D call. Sequencing was carried out using blood. The CDR3 nucleotides read TGTGCCAGCAGCCCCCAATTGGGCCCCGACACCGGGGAGCTGTTTTTT. This translates into CASSPQLGPDTGELFF.